Detailed here is one T cell receptor (beta chain). Germline V lookup: CDR1 SNHLY, CDR2 FYNNEI. Deletions cut 4 bases from V and 0 bases from J, with 13 bases between. The CDR3 consists of 16 residues. The data were taken from a study of blood T cells in healthy people across ages. A sample-barcoded 5' primer and a J-beta primer mix were used in a second PCR of roughly 6 to 11 cycles. TCRdb recomputed calls from the 5' RACE reads with MiXCR, one row per CDR3 protein. The sample holds some 760,000 distinct CDR3 sequences, approximately 25% seen once. These data also featured in a second study, about T cells of mothers and their children.

This sequence joins TRBV2 and TRBJ2-1, with D unclear. The specimen sequenced was blood. The clonotype was recovered from a boy aged 10-17 years in good health. The CDR3: CASSVTPESSYNEQFF. CDR3 sequence (DNA): TGTGCCAGCAGTGTTACCCCCGAGAGCTCCTACAATGAGCAGTTCTTC.